The rows below give T cell receptor beta chains drawn from one sample of a study of T cell repertoires in cytomegalovirus infection. Antigens of these TCRs are unknown. TCRdb re-called the reads with MiXCR, one entry per CDR3 protein. The sample has 400,000 to 600,000 distinct CDR3 sequences, 40% to 50% seen once; the top ten hold around two fifths. The starting material was cultured PBMCs, obtained from culture after CMV antigen stimulation. These receptors all stem from a human donor in good health (CMV status not recorded). Some clones in this sample may be carry-over from other donors' samples. Each CDR3 is given with its conserved first and last residue. A D gene is named only where the DNA matches it firmly. Size is stated for part of the rows, as once, few or many counts, or as a class when the clone is expanded.

>few|TRBD1|TRBV24-1|TRBJ1-1
TGTGCCACCAGTGCCTGGGAGGGGGCGCGGAACACTGAAGCTTTCTTT
CATSAWEGARNTEAFF
>-|TRBD1|TRBV10-2|TRBJ1-1
TGCGCCAGCAGTGCTAACGATTTCAGGGACAGGGGGCCCAAGAACACTGAAGCTTTCTTT
CASSANDFRDRGPKNTEAFF
>few|-|TRBV15|TRBJ2-7
TGTGCCACCAGCCGAGGAACGGGTAGCTCCTACGAGCAGTACTTC
CATSRGTGSSYEQYF
>-|-|TRBV12-3/TRBV12-4|TRBJ2-7
TGTGCCAGCAGGGGGGGATTCTACGAGCAGTACTTC
CASRGGFYEQYF
>-|-|TRBV14|TRBJ2-3
TGTGCCAGCAGCCACCGAACCCAGTTAAGGACAGATACGCAGTATTTT
CASSHRTQLRTDTQYF
>-|-|TRBV11-2|TRBJ2-2
TGTGCCAGCAGCTCGGAAAACACCGGGGAGCTGTTTTTT
CASSSENTGELFF
>-|TRBD2|TRBV12-3/TRBV12-4|TRBJ2-3
TGTGCCAGCAGTTTACAGTCTAGCGGCCGCACAGATACGCAGTATTTT
CASSLQSSGRTDTQYF
>-|TRBD1|TRBV28|TRBJ2-2
TGTGCCAGCATTCCCGGGACAGGGAGCCCCGGGGAGCTGTTTTTT
CASIPGTGSPGELFF
>-|-|TRBV5-1|TRBJ1-6
TGCGCCACCGGGGGAGACAGGAACAATTCACCCCTCCACTTT
CATGGDRNNSPLHF
>once|-|TRBV12-5|TRBJ2-5
TGTGCTAGTGGTTTGGTAGGGGGTCCCGTCCCTCTCGCTCCGGTGCACTTC
CASGLVGGPVPLAPVHF
>-|TRBD2|TRBV20-1|TRBJ2-7
TGCAGTGCTCCTACTAAGACTAGCCGGACACAATACTTC
CSAPTKTSRTQYF
>-|-|TRBV5-5|TRBJ2-1
TGTGCCAGCAGCTTGAGGGTACTGGGGTTCGATGAGCAGTTCTTC
CASSLRVLGFDEQFF
>-|TRBD1|TRBV11-3|TRBJ2-7
TGTGCCAGCAGCTTGTTCGGGGACAGCTCCTACGAGCAGTACTTC
CASSLFGDSSYEQYF
>once|-|TRBV7-2|TRBJ1-5
TGTGCCAGCAGCCAAAAACGGCGCGTTCAGCCCCAGCATTTT
CASSQKRRVQPQHF
>-|-|TRBV11-2|TRBJ2-5
TGTGCCAGCAGCTTAGAGGTGGCGAAATTCCAAGAGACCCAGTACTTC
CASSLEVAKFQETQYF
>-|TRBD1|TRBV5-1|TRBJ2-7
TGCGCCAGCAGCGGGGGTCAGGGGGACTACGAGCAGTACTTC
CASSGGQGDYEQYF
>-|TRBD2|TRBV20-1|TRBJ2-7
TGCAGTGCTAGGCTAGCGGGACGCTACGAGCAGTACTTC
CSARLAGRYEQYF
>many|-|TRBV7-2|TRBJ2-1
TGTGCCAGCAGCCCTATAGGGGGGAGAAGGGGCAATGAGCAGTTCTTC
CASSPIGGRRGNEQFF
>-|TRBD1|TRBV7-8|TRBJ1-6
TGTGCCAGCAGCTTAGTTCCCCGGACAGGGAGCCTCTCCTATAATTCACCCCTCCACTTT
CASSLVPRTGSLSYNSPLHF
>few|-|TRBV28|TRBJ1-5
TGTGCCAGCAGTTTATTTCGGAATCAGCCCCAGCATTTT
CASSLFRNQPQHF
>-|TRBD2|TRBV20-1|TRBJ2-3
TGCAGTGCTAGAACTAGCGGGATAGTGTATTTT
CSARTSGIVYF
>once|-|TRBV4-1|TRBJ2-1
TGCGCCAGCACCCCTCGGCATGCTGCCAGCTCCTACAATGAGCAGTTCTTC
CASTPRHAASSYNEQFF
>-|-|TRBV20-1|TRBJ1-4
TGCAGTGCTAGAGTAGCTACCGGAAGGACTGAAAAACTGTTTTTT
CSARVATGRTEKLFF
>few|TRBD2|TRBV7-2|TRBJ2-7
TGTGCCAGCAGCAGGACTAGTGGGGCCTACGAGCAGTACTTC
CASSRTSGAYEQYF
>few|TRBD1|TRBV6-1|TRBJ1-2
TGTGCCAGCAGTGAGTCGGACAGGGGGACCTTC
CASSESDRGTF
>-|-|TRBV6-6|TRBJ1-2
TGTGCCAGCAGTCTCGATGGCTACACCTTC
CASSLDGYTF
>-|-|TRBV6-4|TRBJ2-3
TGTGCCAGCAGTGGAGACGGAGGGACAGATACGCAGTATTTT
CASSGDGGTDTQYF
>-|TRBD2|TRBV7-8|TRBJ2-1
TGTGCCAGCAGCTTAGGCGGGAGGGTAGACAATGAGCAGTTCTTC
CASSLGGRVDNEQFF
>many|TRBD1|TRBV7-2|TRBJ1-2
TGTGCCAGCAGCCAGGGGGGGGCTGATGGCTACACCTTC
CASSQGGADGYTF
>few|-|TRBV7-2|TRBJ1-4
TGTGCCAGCAGCCCGCAGGTTGCAACTAATGAAAAACTGTTTTTT
CASSPQVATNEKLFF
>-|-|TRBV12-3/TRBV12-4|TRBJ2-3
TGTGCCAGCAGTCGGACTACCCCGACAGATACGCAGTATTTT
CASSRTTPTDTQYF
>-|-|TRBV4-2|TRBJ1-2
TGTGCCAGCAGCCCTCGGGGGCAGGAGAACTATGGCTACACCTTC
CASSPRGQENYGYTF
>-|-|TRBV2|TRBJ1-5
TGTGCCAGCAGTGAGGCAGGGCGTTCGGTTCAGCCCCAGCATTTT
CASSEAGRSVQPQHF
>-|-|TRBV28|TRBJ1-5
TGTGCCAGCACCCACAGGACAAACAATCAGCCCCAGCATTTT
CASTHRTNNQPQHF
>-|-|TRBV7-2|TRBJ2-7
TGTGCCAGCAGCTTATCCGACATCGATGACCTCCTATACGAGCAGTACTTC
CASSLSDIDDLLYEQYF
>-|-|TRBV6-1|TRBJ1-1
TGTGCCAGCAGTGAGGGACGGAACACTGAAGCTTTCTTT
CASSEGRNTEAFF
>once|-|TRBV12-3/TRBV12-4|TRBJ1-1
TGTGCCAGCACCTTGGGATTGAACACTGAAGCTTTCTTT
CASTLGLNTEAFF
>few|-|TRBV7-7|TRBJ2-2
TGTGCCAGCAGCTTAGAGAGAAACACCGGGGAGCTGTTTTTT
CASSLERNTGELFF
>-|TRBD2|TRBV28|TRBJ2-7
TGTGCCAGCAGTCCCGAGGGGCGGGGGAGCTCCTACGAGCAGTACTTC
CASSPEGRGSSYEQYF
>-|-|TRBV7-8|TRBJ1-3
TGTGCCAGCAGCTTATTTTTACCTGGAAACACCATATATTTT
CASSLFLPGNTIYF
>few|-|TRBV6-1|TRBJ2-7
TGTGCCAGCAGTGTAAAGGGAAAAGGGTTCTACGAGCAGTACTTC
CASSVKGKGFYEQYF
>few|TRBD2|TRBV20-1|TRBJ2-7
TGCAGTGCTAGAGGTCTAGCGGGGCCTACCTACGAGCAGTACTTC
CSARGLAGPTYEQYF
>few|-|TRBV19|TRBJ2-7
TGTGCCAGTAGTATCACCAGGGCCTACGAGCAGTACTTC
CASSITRAYEQYF
>few|TRBD1|TRBV7-6|TRBJ1-1
TGTGCCAGCAGCCGAAGACAGGGGGTAAATCTGAACACTGAAGCTTTCTTT
CASSRRQGVNLNTEAFF
>-|-|TRBV2|TRBJ1-2
TGTGCCGCCAAGGTCGTGCAGGGAGGTGGCTACACCTTC
CAAKVVQGGGYTF
>-|TRBD1|TRBV12-3/TRBV12-4|TRBJ2-3
TGTGCCAGCAGTGGGACAGGGGTTGCAGCAGCAGATACGCAGTATTTT
CASSGTGVAAADTQYF
>few|-|TRBV18|TRBJ1-2
TGTGCCAGCTCACCTCGTCAGGGCAGCTATGGCTACACCTTC
CASSPRQGSYGYTF
>-|-|TRBV7-4|TRBJ2-7
TGTGCCAGCAGCTTAAAGTCCGGACAAACCTACGAGCAGTACTTC
CASSLKSGQTYEQYF
>-|TRBD2|TRBV20-1|TRBJ2-3
TGCAGTGCCCACCCTTGGGGGACTAGCGGAGAAGATACGCAGTATTTT
CSAHPWGTSGEDTQYF
>-|-|TRBV11-2|TRBJ2-5
TGTGCCAGCAGCTTAGCTCTCCCGACAGTAGGGACCCAGTACTTC
CASSLALPTVGTQYF
>-|-|TRBV20-1|TRBJ1-5
TGCAGTGCTAGAGATGATCGAGCGGAGCCCCAGCATTTT
CSARDDRAEPQHF
>many|TRBD1|TRBV7-2|TRBJ2-7
TGTGCCAGCAGCTTAGCTGGGACAGGAGGCTACGAGCAGTACTTC
CASSLAGTGGYEQYF
>few|-|TRBV27|TRBJ1-6
TGTGCCAGCAGTTCAGACGTACTGAGGGCCCTCCACTTT
CASSSDVLRALHF